Shown below are 3 T cell receptor beta chains from a single sample sequenced in a study of T cells in Graves' hyperthyroidism and ophthalmopathy. Amplified TCR beta CDR3 regions derived from RNA transcripts. During a first-round RT-PCR of the TCR CDR3, the HTBI primer set was used. From the multiplex PCR reads, TCRdb called clonotypes with MiXCR, one entry per CDR3 protein. The repertoire includes about 130,000 distinct CDR3 sequences, around 20% of them detected once, and 67% sits in the top ten. Material: blood. The receptors were gathered from a woman aged 45-60 years with Graves' hyperthyroidism that later progressed to Graves' ophthalmopathy.

The sample holds many counts of this clonotype. V and J are TRBV20-1 and TRBJ1-4, with D hard to call. CDR1 is DFQATT, CDR2 SNEGSKA, per germline (reference sequence). This CDR3 has 12 residues. With 0 bases removed from V and 5 bases from J, the gap between germline ends came to 4 bases. CDR3 nucleotides: TGCAGTGCTAGAGACAGCAATGAAAAACTGTTTTTT. Protein sequence: CSARDSNEKLFF.

Ten or more counts support this clonotype. The V call is TRBV20-1, the J call TRBJ1-2; D is uncertain. The CDR3 is made up of 15 amino acids. The germline V gene encodes CDR1 DFQATT and CDR2 SNEGSKA (reference sequence). The ends were cut back, 2 bases at V and 4 bases at J, with 17 bases in the middle. CDR3 residues: CSARYGQEATYGYTF. The CDR3 coding sequence is TGCAGTGCTAGATATGGGCAGGAAGCAACCTATGGCTACACCTTC.

This clonotype was detected many times. This sequence joins TRBV29-1 and TRBJ2-1; D not certain. The germline CDR1 and CDR2 sequences are SQVTM and ANQGSEA. The CDR3 is made up of 11 amino acids. Between the trimmed V and J ends, which lost 3 bases and 13 bases, there was a span of 13 bases. Written as DNA, the CDR3 is TGCAGCGTTGATTTCTCCGGCCCCCAGTTCTTC. Its protein product is CSVDFSGPQFF.